The 20 T cell receptor beta chains below were found in one sample sequenced in a study of T cells in Graves' hyperthyroidism and ophthalmopathy. Researchers amplified the TCR beta CDR3 regions from RNA transcripts. HTBI primers were used for first-round RT-PCR of the TCR CDR3. TCRdb redid the calling of the multiplex PCR reads with MiXCR, one entry per CDR3 protein. The table has under 550,000 distinct CDR3 sequences, 15% to 20% seen once; the top ten hold less than 55%. Input material: blood. Receptors originate from a man aged 35 to 55 with Graves' ophthalmopathy.

This clonotype came up a few times. This chain connects TRBV30 to TRBJ2-1; 13 bases map to TRBD2. The CDR3 extends over 13 amino acids. V was clipped by 7 bases and J by 7 bases; unmatched bases: 4. CDR1 and CDR2 from the germline V gene are GTSNPN and SVGIG (reference sequence). Here the CDR3 reads CALGLAGYNEQFF. The CDR3 DNA follows: TGTGCCTTGGGACTAGCGGGATATAATGAGCAGTTCTTC.

The chain links TRBV4-3 to TRBJ2-3; perhaps TRBD2 as D (6 bases). The germline gives CDR1 LGHNA, CDR2 YSLEER. V shed 0 bases and J shed 3 bases, with 13 bases lying between them. This CDR3 is built from 16 residues. The CDR3 nucleotides are TGCGCCAGCAGCCAAGAAGTTCCGGGAGCGACAGATACGCAGTATTTT. Residues: CASSQEVPGATDTQYF.

The rearrangement links TRBV4-1 to TRBJ2-3, with 9 positions matching TRBD2. Germline V lookup: CDR1 MGHRA, CDR2 YSYEKL. Trimming took 4 bases from V and 2 from J; bases not matched to a gene: 4. CDR3 length: 15 residues. The CDR3 protein is CASSRASGDTDTQYF. For the CDR3, the DNA is TGCGCCAGCAGCCGGGCTAGCGGGGACACAGATACGCAGTATTTT.

The chain has TRBV24-1 and TRBJ2-6; no clear D gene. CDR3 length: 14 residues. Germline CDR1 is KGHDR and CDR2 is SFDVKD. V lost 6 bases to trimming and J lost 2 bases, with 7 bases between them. CDR3 in amino acids: CATSQSAGANVLTF. CDR3 DNA sequence: TGTGCCACCAGTCAGTCTGCTGGGGCCAACGTCCTGACTTTC.

The rearrangement uses TRBV7-6 and TRBJ1-1; D gene unclear. The CDR3 has 15 residues. From germline, CDR1 is SGHVS and CDR2 FNYEAQ. V lost 2 bases to trimming and J lost 1 base, with 11 bases between them. This chain's CDR3 is CASSLQQLSNTEAFF. CDR3 sequence (DNA): TGTGCCAGCAGCTTACAACAGTTATCGAACACTGAAGCTTTCTTT.

This clonotype has more than one count but fewer than ten. J is TRBJ1-5 and V is TRBV18; tentative D call: TRBD1 (6 bases). The CDR3 covers 17 residues. V lost 0 bases to trimming and J lost 0 bases, with 12 bases between them. CDR1 is KGHSH and CDR2 is LQKENI in the germline V gene. The CDR3 region is CASSPPPTGYSNQPQHF. CDR3 DNA sequence: TGTGCCAGCTCACCACCCCCCACAGGGTATAGCAATCAGCCCCAGCATTTT. Drawing the rest from reference TRBV18 and TRBJ1-5, the complete variable domain is NAGVMQNPRHLVRRRGQEARLRCSPMKGHSHVYWYRQLPEEGLKFMVYLQKENIIDESGMPKERFSAEFPKEGPSILRIQQVVRGDSAAYFCASSPPPTGYSNQPQHFGDGTRLSIL.

The sample holds a few counts of this clonotype. The rearrangement joins TRBV19 to TRBJ2-1; 8 bases are a match to TRBD2. Germline trimming cut 2 bases from V and 6 bases from J; bases unmatched to any gene: 12. This CDR3 comprises 17 residues. The germline V gene encodes CDR1 LNHDA and CDR2 SQIVND (reference sequence). CDR3 DNA: TGTGCCAGTAGTATACTTCTTCGGACTAGCTTTGGCAATGAGCAGTTCTTC. It is translated as CASSILLRTSFGNEQFF.

The V gene is TRBV20-1, the J gene TRBJ2-7; D is unresolved. Trimming shortened V by 0 bases and J by 9 bases, and 18 bases separated the two germline ends. The CDR3 has 14 amino acids. The germline V gene has CDR1 DFQATT and CDR2 SNEGSKA (reference sequence). The CDR3 bases are TGCAGTGCTAGAGATGTGCAGTATGGGGTCGGGCAGTACTTC. Its translation is CSARDVQYGVGQYF.

The rearrangement uses TRBV12-3 or TRBV12-4 and TRBJ2-7; TRBD1 matches 8 bases. The CDR3 loop spans 16 amino acids. The V and J ends lost 7 bases and 0 bases, in that order; junction bases with no gene match: 11. CDR3 loop: CASTQGQGRRSYEQYF. CDR3 sequence (DNA): TGTGCCAGCACCCAAGGACAGGGACGACGCTCCTACGAGCAGTACTTC.

This clonotype was detected a few times. The chain has TRBV9 and TRBJ2-3, with 14 nucleotides matching TRBD2. Germline CDR1 SGDLS, CDR2 YYNGEE. The CDR3 totals 16 residues. V dropped 3 bases and J dropped 6; count of bases not matched to a gene: 6. The CDR3 DNA sequence: TGTGCCAGCAGCGAACGACTAGCGGGAGGGCCGGATACGCAGTATTTT. Translated: CASSERLAGGPDTQYF.

This chain joins TRBV6-5 and TRBJ1-2; weak D call: TRBD1 (5 bases). This CDR3 has 15 residues. CDR1 MNHEY and CDR2 SVGAGI come from the germline V gene. V lost 2 bases to trimming and J lost 8 bases, with 18 bases between them. The CDR3 DNA follows: TGTGCCAGCAGTTACACCTCTTCGGCAGGGCAAGGCTACACCTTC. This sequence encodes CASSYTSSAGQGYTF.

This clonotype was recorded a few times. J is TRBJ2-2 and V is TRBV19, with a possible D match to TRBD1 (5 bases). Germline V gives CDR1 LNHDA, CDR2 SQIVND (reference sequence). V dropped 3 bases and J dropped 5 bases, with 13 bases sitting between them. The CDR3 contains 15 residues. The CDR3 coding sequence is TGTGCCAGTAGTATCGGTACAGGTCGAACCGGGGAGCTGTTTTTT. Protein product: CASSIGTGRTGELFF.

This clonotype was detected ten times or more. The gene calls are TRBV28 and TRBJ1-2; 10 bases align to TRBD1. Germline loops: CDR1 MDHEN, CDR2 SYDVKM. The CDR3 spans 14 residues. Trimming at V came to 6 bases and at J to 8 bases, leaving 9 bases not matched to a gene. The CDR3 protein is CASSEVRQGAGYTF. CDR3 coding DNA: TGTGCCAGCAGCGAGGTTAGACAGGGGGCCGGCTACACCTTC.

The V gene is TRBV6-2 or TRBV6-3, the J gene TRBJ2-4; 8 nucleotides line up with TRBD1. In germline, CDR1 is MNHEY, CDR2 SVGEGT. V gave up 0 bases and J gave up 8 bases; unmatched junction bases: 6. This CDR3 has 15 residues. As DNA, the CDR3 is TGTGCCAGCAGTTACTCGGGGCAGGGGGCGGACATTCAGTACTTC. Protein product: CASSYSGQGADIQYF.

The rearrangement uses TRBV14 and TRBJ1-3; D is uncertain. This CDR3 has 14 residues. CDR1 is SGHDN, CDR2 FVKESK, per germline. V lost 8 bases and J lost 0, with 11 bases in between. This CDR3 is CASRGANSGNTIYF. The CDR3 coding sequence is TGTGCCAGCCGAGGAGCCAACTCTGGAAACACCATATATTTT.

The rearrangement joins TRBV11-2 to TRBJ2-7; 12 nucleotides line up with TRBD2. Unmatched junction bases numbered 4, after V lost 2 bases and J lost 2 bases. CDR1 is SGHAT and CDR2 is FQNNGV in the germline V gene. The length of the CDR3 is 16 residues. The CDR3 DNA follows: TGTGCCAGCAGCTTAAGACTAGCGGGGGTGGCCTACGAGCAGTACTTC. Translated: CASSLRLAGVAYEQYF.

This clonotype was observed many times. The chain uses TRBV30 and TRBJ1-1, with D hard to call. Trimming removed 3 bases at V and 12 bases at J, with 17 bases between. CDR3 size: 12 residues. Germline V gene lookup returns CDR1 GTSNPN and CDR2 SVGIG (reference sequence). The CDR3 loop reads CAWSRPGNDPFF. DNA of the CDR3: TGTGCCTGGAGCCGACCGGGGAATGATCCTTTCTTT. Looking up the rest from reference TRBV30 and TRBJ1-1 gives the full variable domain: SQTIHQWPATLVQPVGSPLSLECTVEGTSNPNLYWYRQAAGRGLQLLFYSVGIGQISSEVPQNLSASRPQDRQFILSSKKLLLSDSGFYLCAWSRPGNDPFFGQGTRLTVV.

This clonotype has a count of ten or more. The chain recombines TRBV2 with TRBJ2-2, with a possible D match to TRBD1 (6 bases). V gave up 6 bases and J gave up 7 bases, with 15 bases separating them. Germline CDR1 is SNHLY and CDR2 is FYNNEI. This CDR3 contains 14 residues. CDR3 sequence reads: CASREQGPGGELFF. DNA of the CDR3: TGTGCCAGCAGAGAACAGGGTCCCGGCGGGGAGCTGTTTTTT. Variable domain in full (rest from reference TRBV2 and TRBJ2-2): EPEVTQTPSHQVTQMGQEVILRCVPISNHLYFYWYRQILGQKVEFLVSFYNNEISEKSEIFDDQFSVERPDGSNFTLKIRSTKLEDSAMYFCASREQGPGGELFFGEGSRLTVL.

In its sample, this clonotype was seen a few times. The chain joins TRBV29-1 to TRBJ2-7, with D maybe TRBD2 (7 bases). The germline V gene has CDR1 SQVTM and CDR2 ANQGSEA. There are 14 residues in the CDR3. V shed 4 bases and J shed 1 base, with 14 bases lying between them. In DNA form, the CDR3 reads TGCAGCGTTGGTGGGGGGGGGGCTTCCTACGAGCAGTACTTC. Translation gives CSVGGGGASYEQYF.

This clonotype occurred a few times. The chain couples TRBV2 to TRBJ2-1; no reliable D call. The V gene's germline CDR1 is SNHLY and CDR2 FYNNEI. V was pared by 4 bases and J by 5 bases, with 6 bases between. This CDR3 is 12 amino acids long. Here the CDR3 DNA reads TGTGCCAGCAGTGCCGGAGACAATGAGCAGTTCTTC. Translated: CASSAGDNEQFF.